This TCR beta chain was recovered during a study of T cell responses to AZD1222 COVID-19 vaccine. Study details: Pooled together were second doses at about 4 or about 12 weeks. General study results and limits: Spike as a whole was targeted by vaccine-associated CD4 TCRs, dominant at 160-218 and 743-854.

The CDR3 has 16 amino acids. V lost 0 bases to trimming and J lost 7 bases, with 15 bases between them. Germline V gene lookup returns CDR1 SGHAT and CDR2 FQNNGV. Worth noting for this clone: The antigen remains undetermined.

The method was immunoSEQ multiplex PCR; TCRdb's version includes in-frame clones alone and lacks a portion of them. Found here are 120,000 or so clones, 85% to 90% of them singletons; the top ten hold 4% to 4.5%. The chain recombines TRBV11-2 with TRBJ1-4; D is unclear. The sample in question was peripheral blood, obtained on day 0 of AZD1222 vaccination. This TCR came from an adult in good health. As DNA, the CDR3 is TGTGCCAGCAGCTTAGATGGCCGGGCGGGTGGTGAAAAACTGTTTTTT. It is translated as CASSLDGRAGGEKLFF.